This T cell receptor beta chain came from a study of T cells in Graves' hyperthyroidism and ophthalmopathy. Study-level points and caveats: Onset of ophthalmopathy came a median around 6.5 months after the model predicted it. Most thyroid clonotypes expanded above 0.001 appeared in blood too.

With respect to this clonotype: Its specificity is unknown.

V gave up 10 bases and J gave up 7 bases; unmatched junction bases: 13. Germline V gene lookup returns CDR1 MDHEN and CDR2 SYDVKM. The CDR3 length is 15 residues. RNA transcripts provided the source from which TCR beta CDR3 regions were amplified. The HTBI set primed first-round TCR CDR3 RT-PCR. TCRdb reprocessed the multiplex PCR reads with MiXCR, giving one entry per CDR3 protein. The sample lists around 610,000 distinct CDR3 sequences; 14% to 15% were seen once. This TCR derives from a woman aged 40 to 50 with Graves' ophthalmopathy. Sample: blood. V usage is TRBV28 and J usage is TRBJ1-2; 12 bases are shared with TRBD1. CDR3 region: CAIDPPGTGGSGYTF. CDR3 in DNA: TGTGCCATCGATCCCCCTGGGACAGGGGGCTCTGGCTACACCTTC.